This TCR beta chain was sequenced during a study of shared clonotypes between healthy human individuals. The overall study: Per-donor plates numbered three CD4 naive, three CD4 memory, two CD8 naive and one CD8 memory.

Some clones are missing from TCRdb's copy, which holds only in-frame ones; the method was immunoSEQ multiplex PCR. Of about 700,000 clones listed, roughly nine tenths are singletons. Terminally differentiated effector memory CD45RA+ cells were excluded by CCR7 positive selection of CD45RO-negative cells. The donors, healthy adults who were HIV-negative, had experienced no recent acute infections or vaccinations. This TCR was recovered from a man aged 25-40 years in good health. Sequencing was done on a sample of naive CD8+ T cells sorted from blood.

The CDR3 here is CASSPRYSGNTIYF. The CDR3 nucleotides are TGTGCCAGCAGCCCCCGATACTCTGGAAACACCATATATTTT. The chain uses TRBV14 and TRBJ1-3; D is undetermined. This CDR3 has 14 residues. Trimming shortened V by 4 bases and J by 0 bases, and 7 bases separated the two germline ends. In germline, CDR1 is SGHDN, CDR2 FVKESK. The full variable domain, rest sourced from reference TRBV14 and TRBJ1-3, is EAGVTQFPSHSVIEKGQTVTLRCDPISGHDNLYWYRRVMGKEIKFLLHFVKESKQDESGMPNNRFLAERTGGTYSTLKVQPAELEDSGVYFCASSPRYSGNTIYFGEGSWLTVV.